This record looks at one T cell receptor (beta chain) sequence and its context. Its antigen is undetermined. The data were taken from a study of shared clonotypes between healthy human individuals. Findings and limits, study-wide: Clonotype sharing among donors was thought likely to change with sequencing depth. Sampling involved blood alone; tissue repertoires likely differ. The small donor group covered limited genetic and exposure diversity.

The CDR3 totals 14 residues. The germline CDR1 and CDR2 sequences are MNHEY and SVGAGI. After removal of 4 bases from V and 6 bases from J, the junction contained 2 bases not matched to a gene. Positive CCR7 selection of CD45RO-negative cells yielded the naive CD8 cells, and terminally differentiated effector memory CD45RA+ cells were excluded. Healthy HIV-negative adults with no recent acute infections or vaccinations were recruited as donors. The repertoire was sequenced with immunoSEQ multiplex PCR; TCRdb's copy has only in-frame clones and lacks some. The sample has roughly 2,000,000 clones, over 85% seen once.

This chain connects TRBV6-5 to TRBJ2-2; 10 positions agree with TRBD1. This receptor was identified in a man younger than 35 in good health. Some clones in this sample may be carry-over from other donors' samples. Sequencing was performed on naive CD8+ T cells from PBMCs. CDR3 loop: CASSSDRGSGELFF. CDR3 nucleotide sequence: TGTGCCAGCAGTTCGGACAGGGGGTCCGGGGAGCTGTTTTTT.